The rows below give T cell receptor beta chains drawn from one sample of a study of blood T cells in healthy people across ages. MiXCR, run by TCRdb on the 5' RACE reads, gives a single entry per CDR3 protein. The table records around 870,000 distinct CDR3 sequences, around 26% of them present only once. Sequences were obtained from blood. These receptors were collected from a woman of 80 years or more in good health. CDR3s include the opening cysteine and the closing phenylalanine or tryptophan. A D gene is named only where the DNA matches it firmly. Size is stated for part of the rows, as once, few or many counts, or as a class when the clone is expanded.

v_gene,j_gene,d_gene,abundance,CDR3aa,CDR3nt
TRBV20-1,TRBJ2-6,TRBD1,many,CRMSPGQIFSGANVLTF,TGCCGAATGAGTCCGGGACAGATCTTCTCTGGGGCCAACGTCCTGACTTTC
TRBV20-1,TRBJ1-5,NA,many,CSARDPLGGVNNQPQHF,TGCAGTGCTAGAGACCCTTTAGGGGGTGTGAACAATCAGCCCCAGCATTTT
TRBV20-1,TRBJ1-2,NA,many,CSARDPGTSANYGYTF,TGCAGTGCTAGAGATCCGGGGACTTCAGCTAACTATGGCTACACCTTC
TRBV28,TRBJ1-1,TRBD1,NA,CASSPMTGRSTEAFF,TGTGCCAGCAGTCCCATGACAGGGAGATCCACTGAAGCTTTCTTT
TRBV7-2,TRBJ2-2,NA,NA,CASSFFSGRRTGELFF,TGTGCCAGCAGCTTTTTCTCCGGGAGACGCACCGGGGAGCTGTTTTTT
TRBV13,TRBJ2-7,NA,many,CASSIKYNSYEQYF,TGTGCCAGCAGCATTAAGTACAACTCCTACGAGCAGTACTTC
TRBV6-2/TRBV6-3,TRBJ2-1,TRBD2,NA,CASSYSVSGGGLALDEQFF,TGTGCCAGCAGTTACTCGGTGAGCGGCGGGGGGCTCGCTTTAGATGAGCAGTTCTTC
TRBV20-1,TRBJ2-3,NA,many,CSAREGFTDTQYF,TGCAGTGCTAGAGAGGGGTTCACAGATACGCAGTATTTT
TRBV25-1,TRBJ1-1,TRBD1,NA,CASSGYQGASEAFF,TGTGCCAGCAGTGGGTATCAGGGGGCGTCTGAAGCTTTCTTT
TRBV7-9,TRBJ1-2,NA,many,CASSLGGGAITYGYTF,TGTGCCAGCAGCTTAGGGGGAGGAGCCATTACCTATGGCTACACCTTC
TRBV20-1,TRBJ1-1,NA,NA,CSARVGVRDTEAFF,TGCAGTGCTAGAGTTGGGGTTCGGGACACTGAAGCTTTCTTT
TRBV5-1,TRBJ1-6,NA,few,CASSLDGSYNSPLHF,TGCGCCAGCAGCTTGGACGGCTCCTATAATTCACCCCTCCACTTT
TRBV5-1,TRBJ2-7,TRBD1,many,CASSSRWGQGSSYEQYF,TGCGCCAGCAGCTCAAGATGGGGACAGGGGAGCTCCTACGAGCAGTACTTC
TRBV20-1,TRBJ2-5,TRBD1,many,CSANRGETQYF,TGCAGTGCCAACAGGGGAGAGACCCAGTACTTC
TRBV6-5,TRBJ2-5,TRBD2,many,CASSTSGGARETQYF,TGTGCCAGCAGTACTAGCGGGGGGGCCCGGGAGACCCAGTACTTC
TRBV3-1,TRBJ2-7,NA,NA,CASSQLEDTVSYEQYF,TGTGCCAGCAGCCAGCTAGAAGACACCGTCTCCTACGAGCAGTACTTC
TRBV28,TRBJ2-1,NA,few,CASSSSLVREQFF,TGTGCCAGCAGTTCATCCCTAGTGCGGGAGCAGTTCTTC
TRBV28,TRBJ2-5,NA,few,CASSLLGGRQETQYF,TGTGCCAGCAGTTTACTAGGCGGTAGACAAGAGACCCAGTACTTC
TRBV5-1,TRBJ2-5,NA,NA,CASSSAVGRASEETQYF,TGCGCCAGCAGCTCGGCGGTTGGTAGGGCCTCCGAGGAGACCCAGTACTTC
TRBV7-9,TRBJ1-1,NA,NA,CASSFQTGITEAFF,TGTGCCAGCAGCTTCCAAACAGGGATCACTGAAGCTTTCTTT
TRBV6-5,TRBJ1-2,NA,many,CASSYSKGYGYTF,TGTGCCAGCAGTTACTCTAAAGGCTATGGCTACACCTTC
TRBV20-1,TRBJ2-4,NA,few,CSAPGLAKNIQYF,TGCAGTGCCCCGGGTTTAGCCAAAAACATTCAGTACTTC
TRBV6-5,TRBJ1-5,NA,few,CASSPDTDGNQPQHF,TGTGCCAGCAGTCCAGACACGGACGGAAATCAGCCCCAGCATTTT
TRBV12-3/TRBV12-4,TRBJ2-5,TRBD1,many,CASSSPRQGVETQYF,TGTGCCAGCAGTTCTCCGCGACAGGGGGTAGAGACCCAGTACTTC
TRBV12-3/TRBV12-4,TRBJ2-7,TRBD1,many,CASSLRTGGLSYEQYF,TGTGCCAGCAGTCTTAGGACAGGGGGCCTCTCCTACGAGCAGTACTTC
TRBV30,TRBJ1-5,NA,NA,CAWSQGQGRVSNQPQHF,TGTGCCTGGAGCCAAGGGCAGGGAAGAGTTAGCAATCAGCCCCAGCATTTT
TRBV12-3/TRBV12-4,TRBJ2-7,TRBD1,few,CASSYTGGGNYYEQYF,TGTGCCAGCAGCTACACAGGGGGCGGGAATTATTACGAGCAGTACTTC
TRBV4-3,TRBJ1-1,NA,many,CASSQVIRDTEAFF,TGCGCCAGCAGCCAAGTGATCCGCGACACTGAAGCTTTCTTT
TRBV7-9,TRBJ1-1,NA,NA,CASTPSTVKYNTEAFF,TGTGCCAGCACCCCATCGACAGTAAAGTACAACACTGAAGCTTTCTTT
TRBV20-1,TRBJ1-3,NA,NA,CSASQGFAGNTIYF,TGCAGTGCTAGTCAGGGGTTCGCTGGAAACACCATATATTTT
TRBV18,TRBJ2-7,NA,few,CASSPGGAREQYF,TGTGCCAGCTCACCCGGAGGGGCACGGGAGCAGTACTTC
TRBV7-2,TRBJ2-1,TRBD1,many,CASSVDRGSYNEQFF,TGTGCCAGCAGCGTTGACAGGGGGTCCTACAATGAGCAGTTCTTC
TRBV10-3,TRBJ1-5,NA,many,CAISDLGQPQHF,TGTGCCATCAGTGACCTGGGGCAGCCCCAGCATTTT
TRBV7-2,TRBJ1-2,TRBD1,many,CASSPGGAANYGYTF,TGTGCCAGCAGCCCAGGGGGGGCAGCTAACTATGGCTACACCTTC
TRBV2,TRBJ1-5,NA,NA,CASSESGPNQPQHF,TGTGCCAGCAGTGAATCAGGGCCCAATCAGCCCCAGCATTTT
TRBV29-1,TRBJ1-2,NA,NA,CSAHPDAKYDTF,TGCAGCGCCCACCCGGATGCAAAGTATGACACCTTC
TRBV28,TRBJ1-1,NA,few,CASSFRGKAFF,TGTGCCAGCAGTTTCCGGGGAAAAGCTTTCTTT
TRBV20-1,TRBJ2-1,NA,few,CSARFNQEIQFF,TGCAGTGCCCGGTTCAACCAAGAGATCCAGTTCTTC
TRBV29-1,TRBJ1-2,TRBD1,many,CSAAETGALGYTF,TGCAGCGCCGCCGAGACAGGGGCGCTTGGCTACACCTTC
TRBV20-1,TRBJ1-6,TRBD1,many,CSALPDRAGSPLHF,TGCAGTGCCCTCCCTGACAGGGCGGGGTCACCCCTCCACTTT
TRBV7-2,TRBJ2-1,NA,many,CASSDRYNEQFF,TGTGCCAGCAGCGACCGATACAATGAGCAGTTCTTC
TRBV3-1,TRBJ2-3,TRBD2,NA,CASSSPTSGGLSTDTQYF,TGTGCCAGCAGCTCCCCGACTAGCGGGGGCCTTAGCACAGATACGCAGTATTTT
TRBV28,TRBJ1-6,NA,NA,CASSPSGITYNSPLHF,TGTGCCAGCAGTCCCTCAGGGATTACCTATAATTCACCCCTCCACTTT
TRBV12-3/TRBV12-4,TRBJ2-3,NA,once,CASSRKGGRADTQYF,TGTGCCAGCAGTAGAAAGGGGGGGAGGGCAGATACGCAGTATTTT
TRBV7-2,TRBJ2-1,NA,many,CASSLFRRTGGGYNEQFF,TGTGCCAGCAGCTTATTCCGCCGTACAGGGGGGGGATACAATGAGCAGTTCTTC
TRBV6-2/TRBV6-3,TRBJ2-1,NA,many,CASSYTSPSRRSYNEQFF,TGTGCCAGCAGTTACACCAGCCCGAGCAGGCGGTCCTACAATGAGCAGTTCTTC
TRBV6-5,TRBJ1-2,NA,NA,CAGRELLNYGYTF,TGTGCCGGCAGAGAATTGCTAAACTATGGCTACACCTTC
TRBV9,TRBJ2-2,TRBD2,NA,CASSVEFGGGRDTGELFF,TGTGCCAGCAGCGTAGAATTTGGCGGGGGGCGGGACACCGGGGAGCTGTTTTTT
TRBV4-3,TRBJ2-2,NA,few,CASSQGQGVSGELFF,TGCGCCAGCAGCCAAGGGCAGGGTGTTTCCGGGGAGCTGTTTTTT
TRBV7-9,TRBJ1-2,NA,NA,CVSSFDTLGSEGYTF,TGTGTCAGCAGTTTTGACACCCTAGGGAGTGAAGGCTACACCTTC
TRBV7-2,TRBJ2-7,NA,many,CASRLGGQSSYEQYF,TGTGCCAGCCGCCTTGGGGGACAAAGCTCCTACGAGCAGTACTTC
TRBV15,TRBJ2-7,NA,many,CATSRAVGGEQYF,TGTGCCACCAGCAGAGCCGTAGGGGGAGAGCAGTACTTC
TRBV5-5,TRBJ1-2,NA,NA,CASSFRGTNYGYTF,TGTGCCAGCAGCTTCAGGGGCACCAACTACGGCTACACCTTC